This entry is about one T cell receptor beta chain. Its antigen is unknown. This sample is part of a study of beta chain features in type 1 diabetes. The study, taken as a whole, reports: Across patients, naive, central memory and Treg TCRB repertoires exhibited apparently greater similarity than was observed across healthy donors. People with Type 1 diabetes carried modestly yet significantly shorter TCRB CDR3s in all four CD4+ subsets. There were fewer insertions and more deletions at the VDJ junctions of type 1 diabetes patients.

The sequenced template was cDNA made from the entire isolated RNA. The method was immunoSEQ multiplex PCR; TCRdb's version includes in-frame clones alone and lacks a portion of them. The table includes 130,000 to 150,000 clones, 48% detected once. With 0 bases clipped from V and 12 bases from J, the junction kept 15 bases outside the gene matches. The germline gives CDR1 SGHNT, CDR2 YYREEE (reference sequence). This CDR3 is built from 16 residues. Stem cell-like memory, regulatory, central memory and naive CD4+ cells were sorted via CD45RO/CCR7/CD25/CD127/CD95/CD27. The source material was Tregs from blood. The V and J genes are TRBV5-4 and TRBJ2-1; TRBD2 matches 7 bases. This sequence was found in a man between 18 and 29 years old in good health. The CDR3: CASSLEAGRLAGGQFF. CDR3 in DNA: TGTGCCAGCAGCTTGGAAGCGGGACGGCTGGCCGGTGGGCAGTTCTTC.